The clone carrying this T cell receptor (beta chain) has a count of ten or more. As yet, its antigen is unknown. This sample is part of a study of T cell repertoires in cytomegalovirus infection. For the study at large: Both CMV infection and a matching HLA type were indicated by public TCR beta signatures.

Study findings and constraints: The response measured ex vivo was dominated by TCR beta clonotypes (HLA-C-restricted and CMV-specific). Carriers of CMV plus the relevant HLA were identified by cumulative public TCR beta family frequency.

From germline, CDR1 is SGHAT and CDR2 FQNNGV. Trimming took 5 bases from V and 6 from J, leaving 11 bases between them. The CDR3 contains 12 residues. TCRdb redid the calling of the reads with MiXCR, one entry per CDR3 protein. The sample yields 100,000 to 150,000 distinct CDR3 sequences, less than 9.5% seen once. The chain carries TRBV11-2 and TRBJ2-7; D unclear. The TCR comes from a human donor in good health (CMV status not recorded). Some clones in this sample may be carry-over from other donors' samples. The sequencing sample was made of PBMCs. The CDR3 region is CASSILVGEQYF. In DNA form, the CDR3 reads TGTGCCAGCAGCATATTAGTTGGCGAGCAGTACTTC.